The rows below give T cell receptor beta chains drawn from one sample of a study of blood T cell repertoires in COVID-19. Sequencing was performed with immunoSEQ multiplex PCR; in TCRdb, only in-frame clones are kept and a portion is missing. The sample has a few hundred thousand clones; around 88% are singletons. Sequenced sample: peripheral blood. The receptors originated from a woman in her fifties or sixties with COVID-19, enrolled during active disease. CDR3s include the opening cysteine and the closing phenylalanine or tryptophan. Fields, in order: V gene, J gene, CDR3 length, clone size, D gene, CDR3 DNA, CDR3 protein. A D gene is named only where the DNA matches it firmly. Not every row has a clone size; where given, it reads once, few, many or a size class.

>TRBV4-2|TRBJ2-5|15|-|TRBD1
TGTGCCAGCAGCAACCGAGGGACAGGGCAAGAGACCCAGTACTTC
CASSNRGTGQETQYF
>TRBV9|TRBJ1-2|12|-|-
TGTGCCAGCAGCGTAGGAGAGTATGGCTACACCTTC
CASSVGEYGYTF
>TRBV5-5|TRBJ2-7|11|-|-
TGTGCCAGCAGCTTGCGCTACGAGCAGTACTTC
CASSLRYEQYF
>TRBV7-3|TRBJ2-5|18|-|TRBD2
TGTGCCAGCAGCTTAGGATCTAGCGGGGTCCCCCATCAAGAGACCCAGTACTTC
CASSLGSSGVPHQETQYF
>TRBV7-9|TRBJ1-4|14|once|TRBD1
TGTGCCAGCAGTCCGGACAGGGCCAATGAAAAACTGTTTTTT
CASSPDRANEKLFF
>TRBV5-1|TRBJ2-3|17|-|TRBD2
TGCGCCAGCAGCGTAAGGACTAGCGGGGGGGCCTTAGATACGCAGTATTTT
CASSVRTSGGALDTQYF
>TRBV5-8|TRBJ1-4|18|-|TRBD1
TGTGCCAGCAGCTTGGGGGAGTTCTCACAGGGGGCTGGGGAAAAACTGTTTTTT
CASSLGEFSQGAGEKLFF
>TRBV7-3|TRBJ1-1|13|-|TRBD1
TGTGCCAGCAGCGGGTGGGACAGGGGGGAAGCTTTCTTT
CASSGWDRGEAFF
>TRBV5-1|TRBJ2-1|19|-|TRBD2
TGCGCCAGCAGCTTGTCCAGTTTTGGACTAGCGGGGGGGCGGAACAAGCAGTTCTTC
CASSLSSFGLAGGRNKQFF
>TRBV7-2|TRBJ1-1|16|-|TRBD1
TGTGCCAGCAGCCTACAGGGGTACCTACTGAACACTGAAGCTTTCTTT
CASSLQGYLLNTEAFF
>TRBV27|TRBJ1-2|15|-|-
TGTGCCAGCAGTTCACGCTGGGACGGGGGTAGCGGCTACACCTTC
CASSSRWDGGSGYTF
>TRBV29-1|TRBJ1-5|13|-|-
TGCAGCGTTGACGAGGGTGCGGGCCAGCCCCAGCATTTT
CSVDEGAGQPQHF
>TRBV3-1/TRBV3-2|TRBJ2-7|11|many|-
TGTGCCAGCAGCGGACATCACGAGCAGTACTTC
CASSGHHEQYF
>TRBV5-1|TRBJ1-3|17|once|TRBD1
TGCGCCAGCAGCTCTTCGGGACAGTTTGTCTCTGGAAACACCATATATTTT
CASSSSGQFVSGNTIYF
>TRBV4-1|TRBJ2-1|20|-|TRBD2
TGCGCCAGCAGCCTACCAACACTAGCCGGGGGGGCCTCCTCCTACAATGAGCAGTTCTTC
CASSLPTLAGGASSYNEQFF
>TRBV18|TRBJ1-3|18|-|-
TGTGCCAGCTCACCACTGAGGTTTGAGGGTTCCTCTGGAAACACCATATATTTT
CASSPLRFEGSSGNTIYF
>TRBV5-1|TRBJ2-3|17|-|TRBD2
TGCGCCAGCAGCTTCACTAGCGGGGGGGATAGCACAGATACGCAGTATTTT
CASSFTSGGDSTDTQYF
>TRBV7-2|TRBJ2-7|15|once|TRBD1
TGTGCCAGCAGCTTAGCGGGACAGGGGCACTACGAGCAGTACTTC
CASSLAGQGHYEQYF
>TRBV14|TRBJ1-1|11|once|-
TGTGCCAGCAGCCAAGTAAATGAAGCTTTCTTT
CASSQVNEAFF
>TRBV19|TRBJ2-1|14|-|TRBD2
TGTGCCAGTAGCGGGGGGGCCTTGTACAATGAGCAGTTCTTC
CASSGGALYNEQFF
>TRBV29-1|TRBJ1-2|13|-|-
TGCAGCGTTGAGGAAGCCAGGGACTATGGCTACACCTTC
CSVEEARDYGYTF
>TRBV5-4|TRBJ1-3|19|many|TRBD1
TGTGCCAGCAGCTTGGCAGGGGGCGCATCTCCTGCCTCTGGAAACACCATATATTTT
CASSLAGGASPASGNTIYF
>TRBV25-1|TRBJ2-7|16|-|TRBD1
TGTGCCAGCAGTGTCTCCGGGACAGGGAGGTCCTACGAGCAGTACTTC
CASSVSGTGRSYEQYF
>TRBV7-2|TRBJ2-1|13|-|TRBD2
TGTGCCAGCAGCTCAGCTAGCGGCAATGAGCAGTTCTTC
CASSSASGNEQFF
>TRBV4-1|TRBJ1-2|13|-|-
TGCGCCAGCAGCCAATTGGAGAGGAGTGGCTACACCTTC
CASSQLERSGYTF
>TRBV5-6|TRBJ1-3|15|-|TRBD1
TGTGCCAGCAGCTTGATAGGACAGGGTGGAAACACCATATATTTT
CASSLIGQGGNTIYF
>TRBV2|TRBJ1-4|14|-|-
TGTGCCAGCAGCCAGGGAGGGGTCGGTGCAAAACTGTTTTTT
CASSQGGVGAKLFF
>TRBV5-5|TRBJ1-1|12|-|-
TGTGCCAGCAGCTGGGCCGGGGGTGAAGCTTTCTTT
CASSWAGGEAFF
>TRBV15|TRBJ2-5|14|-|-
TGTGCCACCAGCAGAGATCGGAGCCAAGAGACCCAGTACTTC
CATSRDRSQETQYF